These 21 T cell receptor beta chains were all obtained from the same sample, sequenced in a study of T-cell memory formation after mild COVID-19. From the 5' RACE reads, TCRdb called clonotypes with MiXCR, one entry per CDR3 protein. The sample carries more than 300,000 distinct CDR3 sequences, 20% recorded once. Sequenced sample: PBMCs or a T cell subset sorted from them (not recorded which). Source of these receptors: a man between 18 and 35 years old who had mild COVID-19 (a few samples of this study predate the infection). Cell type and time point are not known.

This clonotype was picked up a small number of times. This chain connects TRBV7-9 to TRBJ1-1; 9 nucleotides agree with TRBD1. Germline lookup yields CDR1 SEHNR and CDR2 FQNEAQ (reference sequence). This CDR3 region has 17 residues. The V segment lost 6 bases and the J segment 0 bases; nucleotides outside the gene matches: 11. CDR3 amino acids: CASRPPGTGIMNTEAFF. The CDR3 DNA is TGTGCCAGCAGACCTCCCGGGACAGGGATAATGAACACTGAAGCTTTCTTT.

Only a few counts were recorded for this clonotype. V gene TRBV4-3 combines with J gene TRBJ2-1, with 10 bases that match TRBD2. Trimming at V came to 4 bases and at J to 9 bases, leaving 9 bases not matched to a gene. CDR3 length: 15 residues. In germline, CDR1 is LGHNA, CDR2 YSLEER. For the CDR3, the DNA is TGCGCCAGCAGCCCCGGACTAGCGGTGTTCGGTGAGCAGTTCTTC. It is translated as CASSPGLAVFGEQFF.

This clonotype showed up just a few times. This rearrangement joins TRBV6-5 to TRBJ1-5; tentatively, D is TRBD1 (6 bases). V lost 2 bases and J lost 7, with 18 bases in between. CDR1 and CDR2 (germline): MNHEY, SVGAGI. The CDR3 contains 16 residues. CDR3 in DNA: TGTGCCAGCAGTTACCGGGACAATCACGCGCAACAGCCCCAGCATTTT. Protein sequence: CASSYRDNHAQQPQHF.

The genes are TRBV3-1 and TRBJ2-1; D is unresolved. The CDR3 loop spans 12 amino acids. In germline, CDR1 is LGHDT, CDR2 YNNKEL (reference sequence). The V end lost 2 bases, the J end lost 6 bases, and 5 bases lay between the germline ends. CDR3 nucleotide sequence: TGTGCCAGCAGCCAATCAATCAATGAGCAGTTCTTC. It translates to CASSQSINEQFF.

This clonotype was counted between two and nine times. J is TRBJ2-7 and V is TRBV20-1, with 7 positions matching TRBD1. Germline lookup yields CDR1 DFQATT and CDR2 SNEGSKA (reference sequence). V was clipped by 4 bases and J by 4 bases; unmatched bases: 7. This CDR3 region has 13 residues. As DNA, the CDR3 is TGCAGTGCTATCGGACAGGCCTCTTACGAGCAGTACTTC. This encodes CSAIGQASYEQYF.

The chain combines TRBV20-1 with TRBJ2-2; 7 bases match TRBD1. The CDR3 extends over 15 amino acids. V lost 6 bases to trimming and J lost 4 bases; unmatched junction nucleotides: 11. CDR1 DFQATT and CDR2 SNEGSKA come from the germline V gene (reference sequence). CDR3 in amino acids: CSAEEGAGPTGELFF. In nucleotides, the CDR3 is TGCAGTGCCGAAGAGGGGGCAGGGCCCACCGGGGAGCTGTTTTTT.

This clonotype was seen repeatedly, ten times or more. The chain's CDR3 is CSASGGLSSYEQYV. As DNA, the CDR3 is TGCAGTGCTAGCGGGGGTCTGAGCTCCTACGAGCAGTACGTC. The genes are TRBV20-1 and TRBJ2-7; maybe TRBD2 (6 bases). The CDR3 spans 14 residues. The germline CDR1 and CDR2 sequences are DFQATT and SNEGSKA (reference sequence). Deletions cut 3 bases from V and 0 bases from J, with 12 bases between.

This clonotype was recorded only once. The V gene is TRBV11-2, the J gene TRBJ2-1; the D is unclear. Per the germline V gene, CDR1 is SGHAT and CDR2 is FQNNGV. V was trimmed by 5 bases and J by 6 bases, leaving 14 bases between them. The CDR3 covers 14 residues. The CDR3 loop is CASSPPTGVNEQFF. The CDR3 region has the DNA TGTGCCAGCAGCCCCCCGACGGGCGTCAATGAGCAGTTCTTC.

This chain connects TRBV4-1 to TRBJ2-5, with 9 positions matching TRBD1. This CDR3 is 20 amino acids long. Germline CDR1 reads MGHRA; CDR2 reads YSYEKL. J was trimmed by 1 base and V by 2 bases; bases with no gene match: 17. CDR3 DNA sequence: TGCGCCAGCAGCCAACACAGGGGACAGGGCCTTCACCAGGCCCAAGAGACCCAGTACTTC. It encodes CASSQHRGQGLHQAQETQYF.

This clonotype was counted at least ten times. The chain combines TRBV7-2 with TRBJ1-2; TRBD1 might be the D (6 bases). Trimming stripped 3 bases from V and 6 bases from J, with 14 bases between. This CDR3 is 14 amino acids long. Germline V gene data show CDR1 as SGHTA and CDR2 as FQGNSA. The CDR3 nucleotides are TGTGCCAGCAGCTTGGCGGTTAGGGGGGATGGCTACACCTTC. This encodes CASSLAVRGDGYTF.

At least ten counts were recorded for this clonotype. This chain's CDR3 is CASSLGPGPYEQYV. As DNA, the CDR3 is TGTGCCAGCAGCTTAGGTCCGGGGCCCTACGAGCAGTACGTC. V is TRBV7-2 and J is TRBJ2-7; D tentatively reads TRBD1 or TRBD2 (5 bases each). V was clipped by 1 base and J by 2 bases, with 9 bases between them. The CDR3 has 14 amino acids. Germline values: CDR1 SGHTA, CDR2 FQGNSA.

This clonotype was picked up a small number of times. This chain connects TRBV6-1 to TRBJ2-7; TRBD1 might be the D (5 bases). Per the germline V gene, CDR1 is MNHNS and CDR2 is SASEGT. The CDR3 has 14 residues. V lost 6 bases and J 3 bases, leaving 15 bases between the germline ends. DNA of the CDR3: TGTGCCAGCAGGGAACAATCCAGGGTCTACGAGCAGTACTTC. Amino acids: CASREQSRVYEQYF.

Only a few counts were recorded for this clonotype. This chain uses TRBV4-1 with TRBJ2-1; 7 bases align to TRBD2. V dropped 4 bases and J dropped 8; count of bases not matched to a gene: 2. Germline V gene lookup returns CDR1 MGHRA and CDR2 YSYEKL. The CDR3 runs 12 residues. The CDR3 coding sequence is TGCGCCAGCAGCCTAACTAGCGATGAGCAGTTCTTC. The encoded protein is CASSLTSDEQFF.

This clonotype is deemed medium-sized. The chain joins TRBV7-2 to TRBJ1-1, with D unclear. The CDR3 contains 12 residues. CDR1 SGHTA and CDR2 FQGNSA come from the germline V gene. The V end lost 5 bases, the J end lost 4 bases, and 8 bases lay between the germline ends. CDR3 sequence: CASSISSTEAFF. The CDR3 nucleotides are TGTGCCAGCAGCATAAGTTCCACTGAAGCTTTCTTT.

This clonotype has a handful of counts. The chain has TRBV6-2 or TRBV6-3 and TRBJ2-3; the D gene is possibly TRBD1 (6 bases). The CDR3 is made up of 16 amino acids. Trimming removed 4 bases from V and 3 bases from J, with 17 bases in between. Germline V gene sequence: CDR1 MNHEY, CDR2 SVGEGT. The CDR3 coding sequence is TGTGCCAGCAGTTTGGGGGCTTCGGAGCTAACAGATACGCAGTATTTT. As protein: CASSLGASELTDTQYF.

This clonotype was observed a few times. This rearrangement joins TRBV15 to TRBJ2-5; 16 nucleotides align to TRBD2. With V trimmed by 9 bases and J by 3 bases, 7 bases remained unmatched. Germline lookup yields CDR1 LNHNV and CDR2 YYDKDF (reference sequence). The CDR3 is made up of 16 amino acids. As DNA, the CDR3 is TGTGCCACGAGCGGGACTAGCGGGGGGGTAGAAGAGACCCAGTACTTC. Translation gives CATSGTSGGVEETQYF.

V and J are TRBV4-1 and TRBJ1-2; D possibly corresponds to TRBD1 (5 bases). V lost 2 bases, J lost 8 bases, and 15 bases lay in between. The germline CDR1 and CDR2 sequences are MGHRA and YSYEKL. The CDR3 covers 14 residues. The DNA of the CDR3 is TGCGCCAGCAGCCAATATCAGGGTAGTCACGGCTACACCTTC. Translation: CASSQYQGSHGYTF.

CDR3 nucleotides: TGTGCCAGCAGCTTTTTGACCGGGGAGCTGTTTTTT. Translated: CASSFLTGELFF. The genes are TRBV7-9 and TRBJ2-2; no definite D call. The CDR3 loop spans 12 amino acids. The V end was cut by 3 bases, the J end by 5 bases, with 4 bases between. In germline, CDR1 is SEHNR, CDR2 FQNEAQ (reference sequence).

This clonotype was observed many times. The chain is built from TRBV12-3 or TRBV12-4 and TRBJ1-5; 9 nucleotides align to TRBD1. CDR3 length: 15 amino acids. Trimming at V came to 3 bases and at J to 6 bases, leaving 6 bases not matched to a gene. The CDR3 DNA reads as TGTGCCAGCAGTTTCAGACAGGGGGACGGTCAGCCCCAGCATTTT. It specifies CASSFRQGDGQPQHF.

This clonotype has only a few counts. The CDR3 loop reads CASSLQSAGELFF. The CDR3 nucleotides are TGTGCCAGCAGTCTCCAAAGTGCCGGGGAGCTGTTTTTT. The chain combines TRBV12-3 or TRBV12-4 with TRBJ2-2; D is unresolved. This CDR3 has 13 amino acids. Trimming took 5 bases from V and 6 from J, leaving 10 bases between them.

This clonotype has just a few counts. The J gene is TRBJ2-3, the V gene TRBV12-3 or TRBV12-4; D remains unclear. Trimming took off 1 base at V and 2 bases at J, with 13 bases between the two ends. The CDR3 covers 16 residues. In DNA, the CDR3 is TGTGCCAGCAGTTTAGTAAGGTACACCGACACAGATACGCAGTATTTT. This sequence encodes CASSLVRYTDTDTQYF.